The subject of this entry is one T cell receptor beta chain. As yet, its antigen is unknown. This table comes from immunoSEQ multiplex PCR, and its TCRdb copy is limited to in-frame clones, with some not included. Of 750,000 to 1,000,000 clones listed, approximately 92% are singletons. Naive CD8 isolation took CD45RO-negative cells positively selected for CCR7 and excluded terminally differentiated effector memory CD45RA+ cells. This entry belongs to a study of shared clonotypes between healthy human individuals. Overall study: Researchers drew samples from two women and a few men aged 18 to 49.

General study results and limits: Approximately 5.4% of naive CD4 clonotypes were common to a few donors. The low donor count limited represented genetic and exposure-history diversity.

V lost 0 bases and J 5 bases, leaving 10 bases between the germline ends. Germline V gives CDR1 MGHRA, CDR2 YSYEKL. The CDR3 runs 14 residues. The receptor comes from a young man in good health. Material for sequencing was naive CD8+ T cells sorted from blood. This rearrangement joins TRBV4-1 to TRBJ2-5, with D unresolved. The CDR3 nucleotides read TGCGCCAGCAGCCAAGAGATAGGTATCGAGACCCAGTACTTC. Translated: CASSQEIGIETQYF.